This T cell receptor (beta chain) emerged from a study of blood T cell repertoires in COVID-19. For the study at large: Samples came from the United States, Italy and Spain, spanning acute and convalescent COVID-19. The cDNA or gDNA used as material had been derived from T cells, B-cell-depleted T cells, or PBMCs.

Original analysis: Amplification with reference gene primers provided the estimates of nucleated cell counts. The protocol was immunoSEQ multiplex PCR, while the TCRdb copy is restricted to in-frame clones and leaves out a portion. V, J and clone size are those of that table, while D and trimming were read from the DNA. The sample yields 200,000 or so clones, 75% to 85% seen once. Germline V gene data show CDR1 as MRHNA and CDR2 as SNTAGT. The CDR3 runs to 14 residues. The sample taken for sequencing was peripheral blood. The genes are TRBV6-4 and TRBJ2-2, with 7 nucleotides matching TRBD2. The sequence was collected from a human donor in a cohort sampled during active COVID-19. The CDR3 nucleotides read TGTGCGAGCGGGGCAAGTCCCGAGACTGGGGAGCTGTTTTTT. This translates into CASGASPETGELFF.